Listed here is a single TCR beta chain. In terms of age and location, participants ranged from about 18 to 89 years and lived in around 22 US areas. Clinical history reported by participants formed the basis on which cohorts were assigned. Germline V gives CDR1 SGHRS, CDR2 YFSETQ. V dropped 4 bases and J dropped 17 bases, with 19 bases sitting between them. The CDR3 covers 13 residues. Profiled with immunoSEQ multiplex PCR; TCRdb holds only in-frame clones, not every one. This repertoire shows around 140,000 clones, around four fifths found once; its top ten account for 2% to 2.5%. The sample belongs to a study of blood T cell repertoires in COVID-19. Study at large: Whether acute or convalescent, the COVID-19 samples came from the United States, Italy and Spain. PBMCs, B-cell-depleted T cells, or T cells were the source of the cDNA or gDNA that made up the material.

This clonotype originated in a middle-aged man with acute COVID-19. The specimen was PBMCs or T cells enriched from blood (not recorded which). The chain recombines TRBV5-1 with TRBJ2-6, with D unclear. CDR3 sequence reads: CASSPSPGSVLTF. The DNA for the CDR3 is TGCGCCAGCAGCCCGAGTCCGGGTTCCGTTTTGACTTTC. Based on the CDR3 plus reference TRBV5-1 and TRBJ2-6, the full variable domain is KAGVTQTPRYLIKTRGQQVTLSCSPISGHRSVSWYQQTPGQGLQFLFEYFSETQRNKGNFPGRFSGRQFSNSRSEMNVSTLELGDSALYLCASSPSPGSVLTFGAGSRLTVL.